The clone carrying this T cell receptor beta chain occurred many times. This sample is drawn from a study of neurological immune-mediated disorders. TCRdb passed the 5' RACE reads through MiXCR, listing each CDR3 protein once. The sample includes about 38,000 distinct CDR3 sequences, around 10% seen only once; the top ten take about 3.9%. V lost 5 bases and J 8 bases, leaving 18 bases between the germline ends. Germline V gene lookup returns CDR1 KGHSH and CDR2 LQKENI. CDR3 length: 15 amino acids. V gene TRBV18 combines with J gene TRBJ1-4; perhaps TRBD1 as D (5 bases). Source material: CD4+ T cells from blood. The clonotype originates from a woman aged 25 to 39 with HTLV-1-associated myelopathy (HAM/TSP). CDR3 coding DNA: TGTGCCAGCTCATCCCGGGCCCTAGGGGCCGAAAAACTGTTTTTT. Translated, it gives CASSSRALGAEKLFF.